The clone carrying this T cell receptor beta chain was detected a few times. Its antigen is as yet unknown. cDNA libraries for TCR beta contained unique molecular identifiers. Roughly 490,000 cDNA molecules came from around 1 to 9.1 million T cells. TCRdb itself ran the PCR reads through MiXCR, one entry per CDR3 protein. The sample records 650,000 to 850,000 distinct CDR3 sequences, 46% being singletons. Germline CDR1 LGHNA, CDR2 YNFKEQ. Trimming took 1 base from V and 7 from J, leaving 11 bases between them. CDR3 length: 13 amino acids. The sample belongs to a study of post-analysis software for immune sequencing data. Study background: Relapsing-remitting, secondary progressive and progressive-relapsing multiple sclerosis courses were included.

Study findings and constraints: A few TRBV segments occurring more often in patients than controls included TRBV5-6, TRBV5-1 and TRBV20-1. Analysis by F measure revealed that same-batch samples clustered strongly together. Normalized Chao1 diversity in multiple sclerosis patients fell significantly below that of controls.

This chain joins TRBV4-2 and TRBJ2-7; D is ambiguous. The sample consisted of blood. This clonotype originated in a girl aged 10 to 17 with multiple sclerosis. In DNA form, the CDR3 reads TGTGCCAGCAGCCAAGCCCGTTCCGATGAGCAGTACTTC. Protein sequence: CASSQARSDEQYF.